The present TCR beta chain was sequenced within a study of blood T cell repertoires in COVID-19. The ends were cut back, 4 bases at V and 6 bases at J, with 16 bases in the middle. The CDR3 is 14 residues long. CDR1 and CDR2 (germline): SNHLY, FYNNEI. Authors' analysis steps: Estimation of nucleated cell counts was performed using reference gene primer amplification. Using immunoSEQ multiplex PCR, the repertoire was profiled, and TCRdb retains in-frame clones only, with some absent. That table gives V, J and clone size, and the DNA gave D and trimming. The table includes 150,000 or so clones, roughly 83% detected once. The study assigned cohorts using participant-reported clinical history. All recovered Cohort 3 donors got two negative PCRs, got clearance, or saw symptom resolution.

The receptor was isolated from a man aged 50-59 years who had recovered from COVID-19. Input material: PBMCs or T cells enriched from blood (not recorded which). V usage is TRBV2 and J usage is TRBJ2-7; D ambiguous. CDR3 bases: TGTGCCAGCAGTGCCTTGTCCGGTCTCGGCGAGCAGTACTTC. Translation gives CASSALSGLGEQYF.